This T cell receptor beta chain emerged from a study of cytomegalovirus exposure and HLA in healthy donors. Use of 60 Vbeta and 13 Jbeta primers characterized the PCR. Repertoires were generated with immunoSEQ multiplex PCR, while TCRdb's copy carries only in-frame clones and drops some. In the table there are 150,000 to 200,000 clones, 65% to 70% of which are singletons. In its sample, this clone was seen a few times. The antigen is not known. Looked up from germline, CDR1 is SGHDT and CDR2 is YYEEEE. The CDR3 runs 14 residues. The junction had 5 bases not matched to a gene; V was cut back by 4 bases and J by 4 bases. General study findings and limits: TCR beta chains numbering roughly 150 were designated cytomegalovirus-associated. Presence/absence results assume similar sequencing depth per donor, which may not hold.

The specimen sequenced was PBMCs. The receptor's source is a man aged 25 to 45 in good health and CMV-seropositive. J is TRBJ1-2 and V is TRBV5-6, with 9 bases aligning to TRBD1. The CDR3 reads CASSGTGGGYGYTF. The CDR3 DNA reads as TGTGCCAGCAGCGGAACAGGGGGCGGCTATGGCTACACCTTC.